The present TCR beta chain was sequenced within a study of cytomegalovirus exposure and HLA in healthy donors. Notes on the study in general: In a later analysis, specific HLA alleles were associated with 15,000 to 20,000 TCR beta sequences at a 0.05 false discovery rate. Prior analysis indicated that the majority of TCR beta V segments exhibited productivity approximately 90% or approximately 30% of the time. A likely sequencing artifact accounted for one observed cluster of highly shared sequence variants. As a later analysis revealed, most CMV-associated TCR beta chains appeared HLA-restricted.

Concerning this clone itself: Its antigen is not known.

J was trimmed by 9 bases and V by 0 bases; bases with no gene match: 9. The CDR3 consists of 16 residues. Germline V gene sequence: CDR1 SGHVS, CDR2 FQNEAQ. PCR was performed using 60 Vbeta and 13 Jbeta primers. Clones were sequenced by immunoSEQ multiplex PCR, and TCRdb holds only the in-frame ones, with some missing. The sample gives around 300,000 clones, around nine tenths of which show up once; around 2.1% is in the top ten. This TCR derives from a woman younger than 30 in good health and CMV-seronegative. The chain combines TRBV7-8 with TRBJ2-1; 9 nucleotides agree with TRBD2. Material for sequencing was PBMCs. CDR3 sequence (DNA): TGTGCCAGCAGCTTAGCTTGGCGGGGGGGCCGGGGTGAGCAGTTCTTC. Its translation: CASSLAWRGGRGEQFF.